Listed below are T cell receptor beta chains from one sample, sequenced in a study of control samples from healthy donors and cancer patients. Only in-frame clones appear in the TCRdb table, and some are missing; sequencing was by immunoSEQ multiplex PCR. The data contain under 200,000 clones, roughly 94% of them seen just once; the ten biggest clones take up 12% to 15%. The sample was PBMCs. The receptors were sampled from a man aged 60 to 69 with colorectal cancer. CDR3s include the opening cysteine and the closing phenylalanine or tryptophan. D genes are given only for firm matches. Only part of the rows carry a size: once, few, many, or a class if the clone is expanded.

V gene,clone size,J gene,D gene,CDR3 DNA,CDR3 protein
TRBV12-3/TRBV12-4,once,TRBJ2-7,NA,TGTGCCAGCAGTTTCGACATTTCCTACGAGCAGTACTTC,CASSFDISYEQYF
TRBV19,NA,TRBJ1-1,NA,TGTGCCAGTAGCTTCGTGACCGGCGGGAACACTGAAGCTTTCTTT,CASSFVTGGNTEAFF
TRBV2,NA,TRBJ1-4,NA,TGTGCCAGCAGTGAAGCGCTTCGGGGAAGGGAAAAACTGTTTTTT,CASSEALRGREKLFF
TRBV4-3,NA,TRBJ1-2,NA,TGCGCCAGCAGCCAAGATGGCGAGTATGGCTACACCTTC,CASSQDGEYGYTF
TRBV19,NA,TRBJ1-2,TRBD1,TGTGCCAGTAGTACCAGCGGACAGGGAGGGTATGGCTACACCTTC,CASSTSGQGGYGYTF
TRBV2,NA,TRBJ1-2,TRBD1,TGTGCCAGCAGCCCCGGGACAGGGGTTCGAGGCTACACCTTC,CASSPGTGVRGYTF
TRBV29-1,NA,TRBJ2-5,TRBD1,TGCAGCGGGTCGGACAGGGGTTTCCAAGAGACCCAGTACTTC,CSGSDRGFQETQYF
TRBV29-1,NA,TRBJ1-1,NA,TGCAGCGTCCAAAGTTCGGGGGGAGGAACTGAAGCTTTCTTT,CSVQSSGGGTEAFF
TRBV5-3,NA,TRBJ1-5,TRBD1,TGTGCCAGAAGCTGTACAGGGGTTCAGCCCCAGCATTTT,CARSCTGVQPQHF
TRBV10-3,NA,TRBJ1-2,NA,TGTGCCATCAGCCAGGGCGATGGCTACACCTTC,CAISQGDGYTF
TRBV10-3,NA,TRBJ2-7,NA,TGTGCCATCAGTGAAACAAGCTACGAGCAGTACTTC,CAISETSYEQYF
TRBV12-3/TRBV12-4,NA,TRBJ2-7,NA,TGTGCCAGCAGTTTCGGACCCTACGAGCAGTACTTC,CASSFGPYEQYF
TRBV2,NA,TRBJ2-7,NA,TGTGCCAGCAGTCAGGTAGGGGGGGCGAACTACGAGCAGTACTTC,CASSQVGGANYEQYF
TRBV12-3/TRBV12-4,NA,TRBJ2-7,NA,TGTGCCAGCAGGTCCACCAGCTCCTACGAGCAGTACTTC,CASRSTSSYEQYF
TRBV2,NA,TRBJ2-5,NA,TGTGCCAGCAGTCTACAGGCCCCGGGTGGAGAGACCCAGTACTTC,CASSLQAPGGETQYF
TRBV9,NA,TRBJ1-3,NA,TGTGCCAGCAGCGTAGGGTCCCTCTCTGGAAACACCATATATTTT,CASSVGSLSGNTIYF
TRBV6-5,NA,TRBJ1-2,NA,TGTGCCAGCAGTTACAACCAGGGCCGGGGGGGCAATGGCTACACCTTC,CASSYNQGRGGNGYTF
TRBV29-1,NA,TRBJ1-1,NA,TGCAGCGTTGAAGATTCGGTGAGGACTGAAGCTTTCTTT,CSVEDSVRTEAFF
TRBV7-9,NA,TRBJ1-3,NA,TGTGCCAGCAGCTTAGGAGAGGCTGGAAACACCATATATTTT,CASSLGEAGNTIYF
TRBV30,NA,TRBJ1-5,NA,TGTGCCTGGAGTAAACACGGCCAGCCCCAGCATTTT,CAWSKHGQPQHF
TRBV14,NA,TRBJ1-1,NA,TGTGCCAGCAGCCAAGGGTGGGTGGGCACTGAAGCTTTCTTT,CASSQGWVGTEAFF
TRBV10-2,NA,TRBJ2-7,TRBD1,TGCGCCAGCAAACAGGGGGCAGGCTACGAGCAGTACTTC,CASKQGAGYEQYF
TRBV4-2,NA,TRBJ2-5,NA,TGTGCCAGCAGCCAAGATTCCCCTTACAAGGGAGAGACCCAGTACTTC,CASSQDSPYKGETQYF